Reported below is one TCR beta chain. Its antigen is not known. V trimming: 5 bases; J trimming: 1 base; junction bases outside the gene matches: 3. The CDR3 is 14 amino acids. CDR1 and CDR2 from the germline V gene are SGHNT and YYREEE (reference sequence). Primers for the PCR totalled 60 Vbeta and 13 Jbeta. Profiled with immunoSEQ multiplex PCR; TCRdb holds only in-frame clones, not every one. The sample carries 70,000 to 95,000 clones, more than 60% recorded once. This specimen belongs to a study of cytomegalovirus exposure and HLA in healthy donors. The overall study: Drawn from HLA-typed donors, 65 million to 100 million unique TCRs were held in an early data release. Out of 300 to 500 genotyped donors, roughly 80% belonged to the Caucasian-associated ancestry cluster.

Study outcomes and limitations: Information on immune exposure was restricted to one variable (CMV serostatus).

This receptor was taken from a man between 35 and 55 years old in good health and CMV-seronegative. The sequenced sample was PBMCs. The chain uses TRBV5-4 and TRBJ2-3; TRBD1 matches at 8 bases. CDR3 amino acids: CASRIQGGTDTQYF. DNA for the CDR3: TGTGCCAGCAGGATACAGGGGGGCACAGATACGCAGTATTTT.